These 18 T cell receptor beta chains originate from one sample sequenced in a study of blood T cell repertoires in COVID-19. Some clones are missing from TCRdb's copy, which holds only in-frame ones; the method was immunoSEQ multiplex PCR. The sample shows 150,000 to 200,000 clones, almost 85% of them seen only once. The source material was peripheral blood. The receptors shown here come from a woman older than 75 with acute or convalescent COVID-19.

The chain carries TRBV5-4 and TRBJ1-6, with 9 bases fitting TRBD1. Germline V gene sequence: CDR1 SGHNT, CDR2 YYREEE (reference sequence). The CDR3 has 15 amino acids. The junction had 7 bases not matched to a gene; V was cut back by 3 bases and J by 9 bases. CDR3 loop: CASSSDRGLVSPLHF. CDR3 coding DNA: TGTGCCAGCAGCTCGGACAGGGGCCTGGTTTCACCCCTCCACTTT.

V gene TRBV18 combines with J gene TRBJ2-3; a weak D match, TRBD2 (5 bases). CDR1 KGHSH and CDR2 LQKENI come from the germline V gene. The CDR3 loop spans 13 amino acids. The V and J ends lost 2 bases and 7 bases respectively, with 10 bases between them. The CDR3 protein is CASSPSTTNTQYF. In DNA form, the CDR3 reads TGTGCCAGCTCACCATCGACTACAAATACGCAGTATTTT.

The V and J genes are TRBV27 and TRBJ1-2; the match to TRBD1 covers 7 bases. The CDR3 has 13 amino acids. Germline trimming cut 5 bases from V and 3 bases from J; bases unmatched to any gene: 3. Germline assignment: CDR1 MNHEY and CDR2 SMNVEV (reference sequence). CDR3 nucleotides: TGTGCCAGCAGTCGTGACAGGGACTATGGCTACACCTTC. Amino acid sequence: CASSRDRDYGYTF.

This clone was counted a single time. The chain combines TRBV11-2 with TRBJ1-1; the D is unclear. The V gene's germline CDR1 is SGHAT and CDR2 FQNNGV. This CDR3 contains 15 residues. V lost 0 bases and J 0 bases, leaving 8 bases between the germline ends. CDR3 DNA: TGTGCCAGCAGCTTAGATGGCGGCCTGAACACTGAAGCTTTCTTT. Its translation is CASSLDGGLNTEAFF.

The chain couples TRBV11-2 to TRBJ2-7, with 7 bases matching TRBD2. The germline gives CDR1 SGHAT, CDR2 FQNNGV. The trim removed 6 bases at V and 1 base at J, leaving 9 bases unmatched. The length of the CDR3 is 15 residues. The CDR3 loop is CASRLWGGKSYEQYF. For the CDR3, the DNA is TGTGCCAGCAGGTTATGGGGGGGAAAATCCTACGAGCAGTACTTC.

The chain is built from TRBV18 and TRBJ2-3; D perhaps matches TRBD1 (6 bases). CDR3 length: 15 amino acids. Germline values: CDR1 KGHSH, CDR2 LQKENI. V lost 5 bases and J lost 0, with 12 bases in between. CDR3 DNA: TGTGCCAGCTCAGGGGGCTCAACTAGCACAGATACGCAGTATTTT. Translating it yields CASSGGSTSTDTQYF.

This rearrangement joins TRBV12-3 or TRBV12-4 to TRBJ2-1, with TRBD2 matching over 13 bases. Trimming removed 7 bases from V and 13 bases from J; junction bases left unmatched: 7. This CDR3 is 13 amino acids long. The CDR3 is CASTLLAGGPQFF. The DNA for the CDR3 is TGTGCCAGCACCCTACTAGCGGGAGGGCCCCAGTTCTTC.

The V call is TRBV12-3 or TRBV12-4, the J call TRBJ2-7; D unresolved. This CDR3 is 11 amino acids long. V lost 2 bases, J lost 4 bases, and 3 bases lay in between. The CDR3 nucleotides read TGTGCCAGCAGTTTAACTTACGAGCAGTACTTC. Translation gives CASSLTYEQYF.

This clone came up a few times. This chain joins TRBV5-1 and TRBJ2-1, with TRBD1 matching 11 bases. CDR3 length: 16 residues. Germline V CDR1 and CDR2: SGHRS, YFSETQ. Unmatched junction bases numbered 2, after V lost 3 bases and J lost 0 bases. This CDR3 is CASSWGTGGSYNEQFF. The CDR3 DNA is TGCGCCAGCAGCTGGGGGACAGGGGGCTCCTACAATGAGCAGTTCTTC.

The genes are TRBV21-1 and TRBJ2-7; whether TRBD2, the table's D call, matches the DNA was not checked. TRBV21-1 is reported as a pseudogene. The CDR3 consists of 11 residues. The CDR3 sequence: CASSPGYEQYF. CDR3 coding DNA: TGTGCCAGCAGTCCGGGTTACGAGCAGTACTTC.

The chain links TRBV12-3 or TRBV12-4 to TRBJ1-1; D unclear. Trimming cost V 6 bases and J 6 bases, with 8 bases left between them. CDR3 size: 11 residues. CDR3 DNA: TGTGCCAGCAGCGGACTTGCTGAAGCTTTCTTT. Protein sequence: CASSGLAEAFF.

A single count supports this clone. The CDR3 sequence: CASSSPGQGNEQYF. CDR3 coding DNA: TGTGCCAGCAGTTCTCCGGGACAGGGGAACGAGCAGTACTTC. V usage is TRBV28 and J usage is TRBJ2-7; TRBD1 agrees at 10 bases. The V segment lost 4 bases and the J segment 5 bases; nucleotides outside the gene matches: 5. CDR3 length: 14 residues. Germline V lookup: CDR1 MDHEN, CDR2 SYDVKM. The variable domain in full, with the rest retrieved from reference TRBV28 and TRBJ2-7, is DVKVTQSSRYLVKRTGEKVFLECVQDMDHENMFWYRQDPGLGLRLIYFSYDVKMKEKGDIPEGYSVSREKKERFSLILESASTNQTSMYLCASSSPGQGNEQYFGPGTRLTVT.

The J gene is TRBJ1-6, the V gene TRBV6-5; 7 bases line up with TRBD1. J gave up 6 bases and V 7 bases, and 6 bases lay outside the gene matches. This CDR3 contains 14 residues. CDR1 and CDR2 from the germline V gene are MNHEY and SVGAGI. CDR3 bases: TGTGCCAGCACTCCTAGGGGGCTTAATTCACCCCTCCACTTT. Translated: CASTPRGLNSPLHF.

The chain is built from TRBV10-1 and TRBJ2-7; possible D gene TRBD1, 6 bases. CDR1 is WNHNN, CDR2 SYGVQD, per germline (reference sequence). The V end lost 0 bases, the J end lost 4 bases, and 10 bases lay between the germline ends. The CDR3 covers 14 residues. CDR3 DNA: TGCGCCAGCAGTGAGTCCGGGACACGTTACGAGCAGTACTTC. Residues: CASSESGTRYEQYF.

The chain couples TRBV2 to TRBJ2-3; D is undetermined. The CDR3 is 12 residues long. Trimming removed 6 bases at V and 5 bases at J, with 9 bases between. Germline V CDR1 and CDR2: SNHLY, FYNNEI. CDR3: CASRNLGDTQYF. In DNA form, the CDR3 reads TGTGCCAGCAGAAACCTAGGAGATACGCAGTATTTT.

The chain recombines TRBV27 with TRBJ1-4; D perhaps matches TRBD1 (5 bases). Germline V gives CDR1 MNHEY, CDR2 SMNVEV (reference sequence). The CDR3 has 14 amino acids. The V end lost 1 base, the J end lost 8 bases, and 11 bases lay between the germline ends. CDR3 sequence (DNA): TGTGCCAGCAGTTTATTGGGGGGAGGAGAAAAACTGTTTTTT. Encoded protein: CASSLLGGGEKLFF.

The gene calls are TRBV20-1 and TRBJ1-2; 10 nucleotides align to TRBD1. Germline V gene data show CDR1 as DFQATT and CDR2 as SNEGSKA (reference sequence). The CDR3 runs to 14 residues. Trimming took 3 bases from V and 5 from J; bases not matched to a gene: 6. The CDR3 bases are TGCAGTGCTAGTAGACAGGGGGCAAAATATGGCTACACCTTC. Translated, it gives CSASRQGAKYGYTF.

The gene calls are TRBV11-2 and TRBJ1-2; no clear D. This CDR3 comprises 12 residues. V was pared by 5 bases and J by 4 bases, with 8 bases between. The germline V gene encodes CDR1 SGHAT and CDR2 FQNNGV. The CDR3 loop reads CASSQTLYGYTF. The CDR3 nucleotides read TGTGCCAGCAGCCAGACACTCTATGGCTACACCTTC.